Listed here is a single TCR beta chain. The data were obtained in a study of shared clonotypes between healthy human individuals. V lost 4 bases and J lost 6; bases outside the gene matches: 3. The V gene's germline CDR1 is MRHNA and CDR2 SNTAGT. The CDR3 contains 12 residues. When replicate PCRs were run on sorted subsets, they used about 200 ng DNA, tens of thousands of T cell genomes. Generated by immunoSEQ multiplex PCR, the TCRdb table keeps only in-frame clones and is missing some. The data hold some 1,600,000 clones, with approximately 98% observed a single time. The chain employs TRBV6-4 and TRBJ2-7; 7 bases are a match to TRBD1. The TCR comes from a man aged 30 to 45 in good health. Sequenced input: naive CD4+ T cells sorted from blood. Subset indicated: CD45RA+ positively selected. CDR3 DNA: TGTGCCAGCAGTGTCCCAGGGGGCGAGCAGTACTTC. Protein: CASSVPGGEQYF.